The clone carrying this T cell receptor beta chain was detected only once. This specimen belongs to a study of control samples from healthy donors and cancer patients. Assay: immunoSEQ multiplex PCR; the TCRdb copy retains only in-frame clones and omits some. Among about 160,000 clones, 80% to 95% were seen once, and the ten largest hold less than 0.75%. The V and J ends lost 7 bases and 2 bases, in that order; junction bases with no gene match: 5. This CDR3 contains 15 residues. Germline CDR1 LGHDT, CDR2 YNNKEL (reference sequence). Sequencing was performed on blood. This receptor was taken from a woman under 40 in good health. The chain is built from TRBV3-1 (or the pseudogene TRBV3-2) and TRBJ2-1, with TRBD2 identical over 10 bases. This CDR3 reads CASTPGLAPYNEQFF. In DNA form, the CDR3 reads TGTGCCAGCACGCCGGGACTAGCGCCCTACAATGAGCAGTTCTTC.